This TCR beta chain is from a study of Ad26.COV2.S vaccination and SARS-CoV-2 variants. Study-level points and caveats: Marked by substantial breadth, spike-specific CD8+ and CD4+ T cell responses were reportedly seen after vaccination.

Note on this clone: Antigen: not known.

Data came from immunoSEQ multiplex PCR; TCRdb stores just in-frame clones and leaves some out. The sample has hundreds of thousands of clones; around 84% are singletons. Treatment given: some 20 received Ad26.COV2.S at low or high dose, single or two shots; 5 received placebo; per-sample allocation not given. Specimen acquisition occurred on day 63 following the initial vaccine or placebo injection. Germline V gives CDR1 MNHEY, CDR2 SMNVEV (reference sequence). Trimming removed 7 bases at V and 2 bases at J, with 20 bases between. CDR3 size: 16 residues. The chain has TRBV27 and TRBJ2-5, with D maybe TRBD1 (6 bases). Sample: peripheral blood, taken in a trial of Ad26.COV2.S vaccine versus placebo. The receptor's source is a person aged 18-65 years who received the Ad26.COV2.S COVID-19 vaccine or a placebo. CDR3 sequence: CASKIHRASSQETQYF. As DNA, the CDR3 is TGTGCCAGCAAAATCCACAGGGCTAGCTCACAAGAGACCCAGTACTTC.